Shown below are 5 T cell receptor beta chains from a single sample sequenced in a study of T cell repertoires in cytomegalovirus infection. TCRdb processed the reads anew with MiXCR; each CDR3 protein has one entry. The sample carries approximately 990,000 distinct CDR3 sequences, less than 40% recorded once. These receptors have no identified antigens. Specimen: cultured CD8+ T cells from PBMCs, collected from culture after CMV antigen stimulation. The receptors come from a human donor in good health (CMV status not recorded). Some clones in this sample may be carry-over from other donors' samples.

The chain has TRBV7-9 and TRBJ1-1; D perhaps matches TRBD1 (5 bases). The CDR3 is made up of 15 amino acids. V gave up 0 bases and J gave up 5 bases, with 13 bases separating them. Germline V lookup: CDR1 SEHNR, CDR2 FQNEAQ (reference sequence). This CDR3 reads CASSLAGAPGTEAFF. The DNA for the CDR3 is TGTGCCAGCAGCTTAGCCGGGGCCCCAGGGACTGAAGCTTTCTTT.

This clonotype was counted only a few times. Written as DNA, the CDR3 is TGTGCCAGCAGTAACGACAGGGGAGAAGATGGCTACACCTTC. It specifies CASSNDRGEDGYTF. This rearrangement joins TRBV6-5 to TRBJ1-2, with 8 bases aligning to TRBD1. Trimming at V came to 5 bases and at J to 6 bases, leaving 8 bases not matched to a gene. The length of the CDR3 is 14 residues. Germline lookup yields CDR1 MNHEY and CDR2 SVGAGI.

This clonotype was found a few times. This chain links TRBV27 with TRBJ1-5, with D unclear. CDR3 length: 14 residues. CDR1 is MNHEY and CDR2 is SMNVEV in the germline V gene (reference sequence). Trimming removed 3 bases from V and 6 bases from J, with 12 bases in between. CDR3 amino acids: CASSLLSMGQPQHF. The CDR3 coding sequence is TGTGCCAGCAGTTTGCTCAGCATGGGTCAGCCCCAGCATTTT.

This clonotype has only a few counts. This chain uses TRBV15 with TRBJ1-2; TRBD1 aligns across 7 bases. V was pared by 1 base and J by 0 bases, with 5 bases of the junction left unmatched. The CDR3 loop spans 16 amino acids. The V gene's germline CDR1 is LNHNV and CDR2 YYDKDF (reference sequence). CDR3 region: CATSRGEGGPNYGYTF. The CDR3 nucleotides are TGTGCCACCAGCAGAGGGGAAGGGGGCCCTAACTATGGCTACACCTTC.

This clonotype was counted many times. The chain has TRBV7-8 and TRBJ2-7; D is uncertain. The V end was cut by 1 base, the J end by 2 bases, with 12 bases between. The CDR3 length is 15 residues. Germline CDR1 is SGHVS and CDR2 is FQNEAQ. This CDR3 is CASSLELGAAYEQYV. The DNA for the CDR3 is TGTGCCAGCAGCTTAGAGCTAGGCGCAGCCTACGAGCAGTACGTC.